One and the same sample provided the 5 T cell receptor beta chains below, sequenced in a study of T cell changes during pregnancy in multiple sclerosis. Repertoires were generated with immunoSEQ multiplex PCR, while TCRdb's copy carries only in-frame clones and drops some. The sample has about 20,000 clones, 91% seen once. Source: CD4+ T cells from peripheral blood mononuclear cells, taken in the third trimester of pregnancy. The receptor set was obtained from a female donor in good health, enrolled as a control in a pregnancy study.

This chain links TRBV30 with TRBJ2-7, with D possibly being TRBD2 (6 bases). The length of the CDR3 is 12 residues. Germline assignment: CDR1 GTSNPN and CDR2 SVGIG (reference sequence). Trimming cost V 7 bases and J 7 bases, with 17 bases left between them. CDR3: CAFGGLLREQYF. The CDR3 bases are TGTGCCTTTGGCGGACTATTGCGGGAGCAGTACTTC.

The chain has TRBV2 and TRBJ2-2, with 11 positions matching TRBD2. The CDR3 has 15 residues. The V gene's germline CDR1 is SNHLY and CDR2 FYNNEI. The V gene end was trimmed by 8 bases and the J gene end by 3 bases; junction bases not matched to a gene: 5. As DNA, the CDR3 is TGTGCCAGCCGCACTAGCGGGAGTTACACCGGGGAGCTGTTTTTT. Translation: CASRTSGSYTGELFF.

This chain connects TRBV9 to TRBJ1-1; D is undetermined. V was clipped by 2 bases and J by 1 base, with 15 bases between them. Germline assignment: CDR1 SGDLS and CDR2 YYNGEE. The CDR3 length is 16 residues. The CDR3 protein is CASSVEPGLRNTEAFF. The DNA of the CDR3 is TGTGCCAGCAGCGTTGAGCCGGGTCTTAGGAACACTGAAGCTTTCTTT.

The chain carries TRBV5-3 and TRBJ1-2; 7 bases are a match to TRBD1. TRBV5-3 is an ORF, with its function uncertain. The J segment lost 4 bases and the V segment lost 8 bases, leaving 14 bases of the junction unmatched. The CDR3 consists of 15 residues. CDR3 DNA: TGTGCCAGCAGCCAACAGGGGTCACTCACCTATGGCTACACCTTC. Translation gives CASSQQGSLTYGYTF.

V usage is TRBV11-2 and J usage is TRBJ1-2; 7 nucleotides agree with TRBD1. Germline CDR1 and CDR2: SGHAT and FQNNGV. With V trimmed by 6 bases and J by 8 bases, 18 bases remained unmatched. The CDR3 spans 16 residues. Written as DNA, the CDR3 is TGTGCCAGCAGTCCCTTAAGAGGGGGCGAGGGCAGCGGCTACACCTTC. This encodes CASSPLRGGEGSGYTF.